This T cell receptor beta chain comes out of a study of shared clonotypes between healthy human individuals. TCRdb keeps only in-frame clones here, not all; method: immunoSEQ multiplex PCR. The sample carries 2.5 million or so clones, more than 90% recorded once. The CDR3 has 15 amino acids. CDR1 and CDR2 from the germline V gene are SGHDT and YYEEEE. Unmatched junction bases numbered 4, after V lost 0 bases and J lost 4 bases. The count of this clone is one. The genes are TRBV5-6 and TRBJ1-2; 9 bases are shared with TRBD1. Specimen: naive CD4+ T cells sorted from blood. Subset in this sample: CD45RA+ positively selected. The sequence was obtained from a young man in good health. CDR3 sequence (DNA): TGTGCCAGCAGCTTGGAGGGACAGGGAAGCTATGGCTACACCTTC. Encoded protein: CASSLEGQGSYGYTF.